This T cell receptor beta chain was recovered during a study of cytomegalovirus exposure and HLA in healthy donors. At the level of the study: T cells numbering around 180 million yielded 90 million to 140 million unique TCR beta sequences in an earlier analysis.

Whole-study results and caveats: V- and J-gene trimming of TCR beta was linked (in a later analysis) to a missense DCLRE1C variant. Another analysis was done later, and it associated 15,000 or so TCR beta sequences with HLA alleles at 0.05 false discovery rate. Most subjects' HLA-A and HLA-B alleles were reportedly predicted from TCR beta sequences.

The CDR3 consists of 15 residues. Germline values: CDR1 SGHDT, CDR2 YYEEEE. Trimming left V 4 bases short and J 0 bases short, with 14 bases between. Points on this clone: Its antigen is as yet unknown.

The PCR used 60 Vbeta and 13 Jbeta primers. The table came from immunoSEQ multiplex PCR; TCRdb's copy has only in-frame clones and leaves some out. The data show approximately 130,000 clones, more than 60% seen once. The chain is built from TRBV5-6 and TRBJ2-7; possible D gene TRBD2, 6 bases. The source material was PBMCs. This receptor was identified in a man younger than 45 in good health and CMV-seronegative. The CDR3 loop is CASSLSGVSSYEQYF. The CDR3 coding sequence is TGTGCCAGCAGCCTTAGCGGAGTGAGCTCCTACGAGCAGTACTTC.